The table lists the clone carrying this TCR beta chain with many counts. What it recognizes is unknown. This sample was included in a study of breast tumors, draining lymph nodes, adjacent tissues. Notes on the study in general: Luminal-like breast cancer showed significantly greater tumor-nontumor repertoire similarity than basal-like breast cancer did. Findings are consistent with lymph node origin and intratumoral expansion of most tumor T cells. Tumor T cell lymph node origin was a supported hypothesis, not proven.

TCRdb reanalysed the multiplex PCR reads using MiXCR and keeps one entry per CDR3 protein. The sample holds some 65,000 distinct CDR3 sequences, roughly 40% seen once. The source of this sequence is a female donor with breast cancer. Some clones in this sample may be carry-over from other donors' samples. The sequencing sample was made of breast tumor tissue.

For the CDR3, the DNA is TGTGCCAGCAGCTTAGGACCCCTAAGGAACTACGAGCAGTACTTC. This encodes CASSLGPLRNYEQYF. This chain links TRBV7-6 with TRBJ2-7; D not certain. This CDR3 is built from 15 residues. Trimming pared 1 base from V and 3 bases from J, leaving 13 bases between. The germline V gene encodes CDR1 SGHVS and CDR2 FNYEAQ.